This entry lists 20 T cell receptor beta chains sequenced from one sample in a study of blood T cell repertoires in COVID-19. The assay was immunoSEQ multiplex PCR, and TCRdb's table has in-frame clones only and misses some. The sample carries around 250,000 clones, 80% to 90% recorded once. Sequencing was performed on PBMCs or T cells enriched from blood (not recorded which). The source is a woman in her fifties or sixties who had recovered from COVID-19.

This clone came up a few times. This chain links TRBV28 with TRBJ2-1; 8 bases align to TRBD2. Germline V CDR1 and CDR2: MDHEN, SYDVKM. This CDR3 contains 19 residues. Trimming took 5 bases from V and 0 from J; bases not matched to a gene: 15. The CDR3: CASSGRGLAGRGSYNEQFF. The CDR3 coding sequence is TGTGCCAGCAGTGGCCGAGGGCTAGCGGGTAGGGGCTCCTACAATGAGCAGTTCTTC.

This clone was counted once. The chain has TRBV23-1 and TRBJ2-2; 9 bases map to TRBD2. TRBV23-1 is labeled an ORF, and its function is uncertain. This CDR3 is 18 amino acids long. With 4 bases clipped from V and 2 bases from J, the junction kept 11 bases outside the gene matches. The CDR3 sequence is CASSLGLAGDTNTGELFF. Written as DNA, the CDR3 is TGCGCCAGCAGTCTAGGATTAGCGGGAGACACTAACACCGGGGAGCTGTTTTTT.

This chain joins TRBV28 and TRBJ2-1, with 9 bases matching TRBD2. Trimming took 7 bases from V and 7 from J; bases not matched to a gene: 11. CDR3 size: 15 residues. Germline CDR1 is MDHEN and CDR2 is SYDVKM. This chain's CDR3 is CASTRAGGSVNEQFF. The CDR3 DNA reads as TGTGCCAGCACCCGGGCGGGAGGGTCGGTTAATGAGCAGTTCTTC.

The chain is built from TRBV15 and TRBJ2-7, with TRBD1 identical over 10 bases. Trimming at V came to 1 base and at J to 1 base, leaving 4 bases not matched to a gene. The CDR3 length is 16 residues. Per the germline V gene, CDR1 is LNHNV and CDR2 is YYDKDF (reference sequence). CDR3 DNA: TGTGCCACCAGCAGAGTGGGACAGGGGAGGTCCTACGAGCAGTACTTC. Encoded protein: CATSRVGQGRSYEQYF.

This chain links TRBV13 with TRBJ2-2; 9 bases agree with TRBD2. The trim removed 6 bases at V and 7 bases at J, leaving 12 bases unmatched. CDR3 length: 16 amino acids. Germline assignment: CDR1 PRHDT and CDR2 FYEKMQ (reference sequence). The CDR3 DNA reads as TGTGCCAGCAGGGCGGAGGGTAGCGGGAGAGTCGGGGAGCTGTTTTTT. Its translation: CASRAEGSGRVGELFF.

This chain uses TRBV7-9 with TRBJ1-2; TRBD1 is a possible D gene (5 bases). The CDR3 contains 14 residues. Trimming removed 1 base from V and 4 bases from J, with 10 bases in between. The germline V gene has CDR1 SEHNR and CDR2 FQNEAQ (reference sequence). The CDR3 here is CASSLGQFGYGYTF. The CDR3 DNA follows: TGTGCCAGCAGCTTAGGACAGTTCGGCTATGGCTACACCTTC.

The gene calls are TRBV28 and TRBJ1-1, with 9 nucleotides matching TRBD1. In germline, CDR1 is MDHEN, CDR2 SYDVKM. The CDR3 is 16 amino acids. J gave up 7 bases and V 3 bases, and 12 bases lay outside the gene matches. CDR3 amino acids: CASSFSPGQGPNEAFF. As DNA, the CDR3 is TGTGCCAGCAGTTTCTCACCAGGACAGGGGCCTAATGAAGCTTTCTTT.

The chain combines TRBV5-1 with TRBJ1-4, with 8 bases identical to TRBD1. Trimming at V came to 4 bases and at J to 3 bases, leaving 5 bases not matched to a gene. Germline CDR1 SGHRS, CDR2 YFSETQ. The CDR3 runs to 15 residues. The CDR3 region is CASSTQGGANEKLFF. CDR3 in DNA: TGCGCCAGCAGCACACAGGGGGGAGCTAATGAAAAACTGTTTTTT.

This clone was seen a single time. The V and J genes are TRBV28 and TRBJ2-7; 12 positions match TRBD1. V gave up 6 bases and J gave up 4 bases; unmatched junction bases: 7. This CDR3 comprises 15 residues. The germline V gene encodes CDR1 MDHEN and CDR2 SYDVKM. CDR3 sequence: CASRPTGQGAYEQYF. The CDR3 DNA is TGTGCCAGCAGACCCACGGGACAGGGGGCGTACGAGCAGTACTTC.

The chain employs TRBV6-5 and TRBJ1-5; no clear D. V was trimmed by 6 bases and J by 0 bases, leaving 12 bases between them. Germline assignment: CDR1 MNHEY and CDR2 SVGAGI. The CDR3 extends over 15 amino acids. The CDR3, as DNA: TGTGCCAGCAGGCAAGGGAGATATAGCAATCAGCCCCAGCATTTT. The encoded protein is CASRQGRYSNQPQHF.

This clone appeared a single time. V and J are TRBV27 and TRBJ1-6; TRBD1 might be the D (5 bases). The germline CDR1 and CDR2 sequences are MNHEY and SMNVEV (reference sequence). The germline V and J ends were trimmed by 4 bases and 10 bases, with 20 bases remaining between them. The CDR3 has 16 residues. The CDR3 here is CASSSPIRVAGSPLHF. For the CDR3, the DNA is TGTGCCAGCAGTTCCCCCATCAGGGTAGCGGGATCACCCCTCCACTTT.

This clone was seen a single time. The chain carries TRBV6-5 and TRBJ2-5; the match to TRBD2 covers 11 bases. CDR1 and CDR2 (germline): MNHEY, SVGAGI. The J segment lost 5 bases and the V segment lost 10 bases, leaving 12 bases of the junction unmatched. The length of the CDR3 is 15 residues. CDR3 loop: CATQRGLAGRETQYF. CDR3 DNA sequence: TGTGCCACCCAGAGAGGACTAGCGGGTCGGGAGACCCAGTACTTC.

The chain uses TRBV6-2 or TRBV6-3 and TRBJ2-7, with D possibly being TRBD1 (5 bases). Germline V lookup: CDR1 MNHEY, CDR2 SVGEGT. V gave up 2 bases and J gave up 0 bases, with 11 bases separating them. The CDR3 runs 15 residues. DNA of the CDR3: TGTGCCAGCAGTTACCCTAGGGGCGGCTCCTACGAGCAGTACTTC. Protein sequence: CASSYPRGGSYEQYF.

The V call is TRBV18, the J call TRBJ1-2; TRBD1 is a possible D gene (6 bases). The CDR3 runs to 17 residues. V lost 3 bases to trimming and J lost 2 bases, with 19 bases between them. Germline V gene sequence: CDR1 KGHSH, CDR2 LQKENI. The CDR3 here is CASSPNVPRDRNYGYTF. CDR3 coding DNA: TGTGCCAGCTCACCCAACGTACCGCGCGACAGGAACTATGGCTACACCTTC. Full variable domain (missing parts from reference TRBV18 and TRBJ1-2): NAGVMQNPRHLVRRRGQEARLRCSPMKGHSHVYWYRQLPEEGLKFMVYLQKENIIDESGMPKERFSAEFPKEGPSILRIQQVVRGDSAAYFCASSPNVPRDRNYGYTFGSGTRLTVV.

The chain employs TRBV5-1 and TRBJ2-2; weak D call: TRBD1 (6 bases). CDR3 length equals 14 residues. From germline, CDR1 is SGHRS and CDR2 YFSETQ. Trimming stripped 5 bases from V and 6 bases from J, with 14 bases between. The CDR3 reads CASRNVGGSGELFF. DNA for the CDR3: TGCGCCAGCAGGAATGTTGGGGGCTCCGGGGAGCTGTTTTTT.

The chain recombines TRBV2 with TRBJ1-4, with 9 bases matching TRBD1. Losses at the gene ends were 6 bases for V and 8 bases for J; bases not matched to a gene: 1. The CDR3 is 12 residues long. Germline loops: CDR1 SNHLY, CDR2 FYNNEI. Written as DNA, the CDR3 is TGTGCCAGCAGGGACAGGGGAGAAAAACTGTTTTTT. Residues: CASRDRGEKLFF.

This clone was counted a few times. CDR3 in DNA: TGTGCCAGCACCACCCGGGAGGCAGATACGCAGTATTTT. Translating it yields CASTTREADTQYF. The V gene is TRBV6-5, the J gene TRBJ2-3; 7 nucleotides align to TRBD2. This CDR3 is built from 13 residues. The germline V gene encodes CDR1 MNHEY and CDR2 SVGAGI. V shed 7 bases, J shed 4 bases, and the junction held 5 bases outside the gene matches.

J is TRBJ1-2 and V is TRBV19, with 7 nucleotides matching TRBD1. Germline CDR1 is LNHDA and CDR2 is SQIVND (reference sequence). The CDR3 covers 15 residues. Germline trimming cut 4 bases from V and 6 bases from J; bases unmatched to any gene: 11. The CDR3: CASSRDSAEANGYTF. The CDR3 DNA reads TGTGCCAGTAGTAGGGACAGCGCGGAAGCGAATGGCTACACCTTC.

This clone was picked up one time. This rearrangement joins TRBV6-1 to TRBJ1-1, with no clear D. V lost 3 bases, J lost 1 base, and 3 bases lay in between. The CDR3 runs to 12 residues. CDR1 and CDR2 (germline): MNHNS, SASEGT. The CDR3 sequence: CASSDRNTEAFF. The CDR3 DNA is TGTGCCAGCAGTGACAGGAACACTGAAGCTTTCTTT.

The V gene is TRBV19, the J gene TRBJ2-7; 11 bases fit TRBD2. CDR1 is LNHDA, CDR2 SQIVND, per germline (reference sequence). Trimming took 4 bases from V and 0 from J; bases not matched to a gene: 8. The CDR3 is 17 residues long. In DNA, the CDR3 is TGTGCCAGTAGTAGGGTCGGACTAGCGGGTACCTCCTACGAGCAGTACTTC. Protein sequence: CASSRVGLAGTSYEQYF.